Presented here are 18 T cell receptor beta chains from one specimen sequenced in a study of graft-versus-host responses after intestinal transplantation. The method was immunoSEQ multiplex PCR; TCRdb's version includes in-frame clones alone and lacks a portion of them. This sample has about 91,000 clones, with approximately 89% found just once. No antigen has been identified for these receptors. Here the sequenced sample was unstimulated CD4+ T cells sorted from spleen or lymph node cells, taken before transplant. The receptor set was obtained from a human donor who was the organ donor for an intestinal transplant.

J is TRBJ2-7 and V is TRBV6-5; 7 bases agree with TRBD2. V lost 7 bases to trimming and J lost 2 bases; unmatched junction nucleotides: 8. Germline CDR1 reads MNHEY; CDR2 reads SVGAGI. The CDR3 loop spans 14 amino acids. Here the CDR3 DNA reads TGTGCCAGCATAGGACTAGAGCGGACCTACGAGCAGTACTTC. Protein product: CASIGLERTYEQYF.

This chain links TRBV10-3 with TRBJ2-2; 9 bases map to TRBD2. The germline CDR1 and CDR2 sequences are ENHRY and SYGVKD. The CDR3 is 15 amino acids. The J segment lost 8 bases and the V segment lost 0 bases, leaving 4 bases of the junction unmatched. CDR3 amino acids: CAISESSGRKGELFF. The CDR3 DNA reads as TGTGCCATCAGTGAGTCGAGCGGGAGGAAGGGGGAGCTGTTTTTT.

The chain is built from TRBV6-6 and TRBJ1-1; 7 bases agree with TRBD1. J gave up 3 bases and V 0 bases, and 7 bases lay outside the gene matches. Germline-derived CDR1 and CDR2 are MNHNY and SVGAGI (reference sequence). The CDR3 runs 16 residues. In nucleotides, the CDR3 is TGTGCCAGCAGTTACTCGAGGACAGGTGGTGACACTGAAGCTTTCTTT. Protein sequence: CASSYSRTGGDTEAFF.

This clone occurred once. The V gene is TRBV4-2, the J gene TRBJ2-3, with 15 bases fitting TRBD2. With 0 bases clipped from V and 5 bases from J, the junction kept 9 bases outside the gene matches. The CDR3 runs 19 residues. The germline gives CDR1 LGHNA, CDR2 YNFKEQ. This CDR3 is CASSQDYVRTSGGEDTQYF. The CDR3 DNA reads as TGTGCCAGCAGCCAAGATTACGTTAGGACTAGCGGGGGGGAAGATACGCAGTATTTT.

The rearrangement joins TRBV7-9 to TRBJ1-1, with D tentatively TRBD1 (5 bases). Trimming removed 1 base at V and 2 bases at J, with 14 bases between. CDR3 length: 16 residues. Germline V gene data show CDR1 as SEHNR and CDR2 as FQNEAQ (reference sequence). CDR3 nucleotides: TGTGCCAGCAGCTTAGTCCTCGGGGGTCCCAACACTGAAGCTTTCTTT. It codes for CASSLVLGGPNTEAFF.

This clone showed up just a few times. This chain connects TRBV7-3 to TRBJ2-1; D remains unclear. CDR3 length equals 12 residues. The germline V gene has CDR1 SGHTA and CDR2 FQGTGA. V was clipped by 3 bases and J by 10 bases, with 10 bases between them. This CDR3 reads CASSFRHDEQFF. CDR3 coding DNA: TGTGCCAGCAGCTTCAGGCACGACGAGCAGTTCTTC.

This clone was recorded a few times. The chain recombines TRBV5-1 with TRBJ1-1, with TRBD1 as a possible D gene (5 bases). In germline, CDR1 is SGHRS, CDR2 YFSETQ. CDR3 length: 13 residues. V gave up 7 bases and J gave up 1 base, with 11 bases separating them. For the CDR3, the DNA is TGCGCCAGCTTCCTACAGGAGAACACTGAAGCTTTCTTT. Amino acids: CASFLQENTEAFF.

The genes are TRBV18 and TRBJ2-1; maybe TRBD1 (5 bases). The CDR3 covers 16 residues. Germline V gene data show CDR1 as KGHSH and CDR2 as LQKENI. Deletions cut 4 bases from V and 0 bases from J, with 13 bases between. The CDR3 spells CASSLGWGSSYNEQFF. For the CDR3, the DNA is TGTGCCAGCTCACTGGGATGGGGCAGCTCCTACAATGAGCAGTTCTTC.

This chain joins TRBV6-6 and TRBJ2-7; possible D gene TRBD2, 6 bases. V was clipped by 5 bases and J by 0 bases, with 14 bases between them. CDR1 MNHNY and CDR2 SVGAGI come from the germline V gene (reference sequence). CDR3 length: 15 amino acids. The CDR3 region has the DNA TGTGCCAGCAGTAGACTAGTAGGAAGCTCCTACGAGCAGTACTTC. Translating gives CASSRLVGSSYEQYF.

The rearrangement uses TRBV5-1 and TRBJ2-7, with D possibly being TRBD2 (6 bases). CDR1 and CDR2 from the germline V gene are SGHRS and YFSETQ. The V and J ends lost 5 bases and 3 bases respectively, with 15 bases between them. The CDR3 contains 14 residues. CDR3 sequence reads: CASSSSGTYYEQYF. The CDR3 nucleotides are TGCGCCAGCAGTTCCTCCGGGACTTACTACGAGCAGTACTTC.

V and J are TRBV30 and TRBJ2-3; a possible D gene is TRBD2 (5 bases). Per the germline V gene, CDR1 is GTSNPN and CDR2 is SVGIG (reference sequence). The V end lost 0 bases, the J end lost 0 bases, and 19 bases lay between the germline ends. CDR3 length: 18 amino acids. CDR3 sequence: CAWSVKWFERTSTDTQYF. The CDR3 DNA sequence: TGTGCCTGGAGTGTAAAGTGGTTCGAGCGGACTAGCACAGATACGCAGTATTTT.

This sequence joins TRBV6-1 and TRBJ2-1; TRBD1 agrees at 7 bases. The CDR3 covers 12 residues. Germline CDR1 MNHNS, CDR2 SASEGT. V gave up 7 bases and J gave up 13 bases; unmatched junction bases: 10. As DNA, the CDR3 is TGTGCCAGCACCCAAACCGACAGGGACCAGTTCTTC. Protein: CASTQTDRDQFF.

With respect to this clone: Sequence at one end of the junction differs from germline and may be a read error. The J gene is TRBJ2-1, the V gene TRBV9, with a possible D match to TRBD1 (6 bases). The V gene's germline CDR1 is SGDLS and CDR2 YYNGEE. The CDR3 loop spans 16 amino acids. For the CDR3, the DNA is TGTGCCAGCAGCAACCGACAGGCAATAGGCTACAGTGAGCAGTTCTTC. Amino acid sequence: CASSNRQAIGYSEQFF.

CDR3 region: CASSLQGTGELFF. The CDR3, as DNA: TGTGCCAGCAGCTTACAGGGCACCGGGGAGCTGTTTTTT. The rearrangement joins TRBV7-3 to TRBJ2-2; D perhaps matches TRBD1 (5 bases). CDR1 is SGHTA and CDR2 is FQGTGA in the germline V gene. The ends were cut back, 2 bases at V and 4 bases at J, with 5 bases in the middle. The length of the CDR3 is 13 residues. The full variable domain, completed using reference TRBV7-3 and TRBJ2-2, is GAGVSQTPSNKVTEKGKYVELRCDPISGHTALYWYRQSLGQGPEFLIYFQGTGAADDSGLPNDRFFAVRPEGSVSTLKIQRTERGDSAVYLCASSLQGTGELFFGEGSRLTVL.

The rearrangement uses TRBV6-1 and TRBJ2-7, with 7 nucleotides matching TRBD1. The length of the CDR3 is 14 residues. V was pared by 5 bases and J by 4 bases, with 8 bases of the junction left unmatched. Germline V CDR1 and CDR2: MNHNS, SASEGT. Here the CDR3 DNA reads TGTGCCAGCAGTTCTGACAGGGTTGCGTACGAGCAGTACTTC. Its translation is CASSSDRVAYEQYF.

This clone was found a few times. The rearrangement links TRBV30 to TRBJ1-5; D is unresolved. The CDR3 covers 13 residues. The germline V and J ends were trimmed by 4 bases and 3 bases, with 10 bases remaining between them. Germline CDR1 GTSNPN, CDR2 SVGIG (reference sequence). The CDR3 region is CAWNAGVNQPQHF. CDR3 nucleotides: TGTGCCTGGAATGCGGGAGTCAATCAGCCCCAGCATTTT. Drawing the rest from reference TRBV30 and TRBJ1-5, the complete variable domain is SQTIHQWPATLVQPVGSPLSLECTVEGTSNPNLYWYRQAAGRGLQLLFYSVGIGQISSEVPQNLSASRPQDRQFILSSKKLLLSDSGFYLCAWNAGVNQPQHFGDGTRLSIL.

The DNA for the CDR3 is TGTGCCAGCAGCCATCCGACTAGCGGGAGACTCTACAATGAGCAGTTCTTC. It is translated as CASSHPTSGRLYNEQFF. This chain uses TRBV7-9 with TRBJ2-1, with TRBD2 matching 12 bases. CDR1 and CDR2 (germline): SEHNR, FQNEAQ (reference sequence). The CDR3 contains 17 residues. V lost 5 bases and J lost 3; bases outside the gene matches: 8.

The rearrangement links TRBV21-1 to TRBJ2-7; the table names TRBD2, a call not compared with the DNA. TRBV21-1 is a pseudogene locus. The CDR3 loop spans 15 amino acids. The CDR3, as DNA: TGTGCCAGCAGCAAAAAGAATCCGCGGGGAGACGAGCAGTACTTC. This gives the protein CASSKKNPRGDEQYF.